The sequence of this T cell receptor beta chain was determined in a study of shared clonotypes between healthy human individuals. The V segment lost 4 bases and the J segment 5 bases; nucleotides outside the gene matches: 10. The CDR3 covers 15 residues. Germline V lookup: CDR1 SGHDT, CDR2 YYEEEE. Investigators spread the genomic DNA of each subset evenly over several immunoSEQ plates. TCRdb's table, derived via immunoSEQ multiplex PCR, lists solely in-frame clones and lacks some. The sample has about 980,000 clones, approximately 80% seen once. Nashville, Tennessee was home to all donors, each a Caucasian adult. CD4+ cell separation produced CD45RA+ naive and CD45RA-negative memory subsets.

The TCR was taken from a man between 18 and 29 years old in good health. The specimen sequenced was memory CD4+ T cells sorted from blood. This sample's subset: CD45RA-negative fraction. V gene TRBV5-6 combines with J gene TRBJ1-1; 8 bases map to TRBD1. The CDR3 protein is CASSRLTGGGTEAFF. CDR3 nucleotides: TGTGCCAGCAGCAGGCTAACAGGGGGAGGAACTGAAGCTTTCTTT.